This entry lists 26 T cell receptor beta chains sequenced from one sample in a study of T cell clonality in common variable immunodeficiency. Clones were read by immunoSEQ multiplex PCR, and TCRdb kept only the in-frame ones, dropping some. Recorded here are tens of thousands of clones, none singletons. The sample taken for sequencing was peripheral blood mononuclear cells. The receptors shown here come from a person aged 18 to 70 in good health.

This clone has at least ten counts. The read terminates 3 residues before the CDR3 end, so the remaining end is supplied by the germline J gene. V and J are TRBV29-1 and TRBJ2-3; 7 bases fit TRBD1. Germline CDR1 is SQVTM and CDR2 is ANQGSEA. Trimming cost V 1 base and J 0 bases; bases outside gene matches: 7. The CDR3 sequence is 16 residues long. The CDR3 protein is CSVEGPGTASTDTQYF. The sequenced part of the CDR3 DNA is TGCAGCGTTGAAGGGCCCGGGACAGCTAGCACAGATACG.

This clone was recorded at least ten times. Coverage ceases 3 residues before the CDR3 finishes, and the germline J gene fills in the end. The chain uses TRBV12-3 or TRBV12-4 and TRBJ2-7, with D perhaps given as TRBD1 or TRBD2 (6 bases each). V was trimmed by 5 bases and J by 3 bases, leaving 17 bases between them. There are 15 residues in the CDR3. CDR3 residues: CASSLGGQGNYEQYF. The sequenced part of the CDR3 DNA is TGTGCCAGCAGTCTAGGAGGGCAGGGGAACTACGAG.

This clone was observed at least ten times. The observed sequence ends 3 residues before the CDR3 terminus, with the missing tail filled in from the germline J gene. This chain links TRBV5-1 with TRBJ2-3, with unresolved D. The CDR3 is 14 residues long. CDR1 and CDR2 (germline): SGHRS, YFSETQ. Trimming removed 1 base at V and 3 bases at J, with 9 bases between. Partial CDR3 DNA: TGCGCCAGCAGCTTGCAGCCAGGTACAGATACG. Its protein product is CASSLQPGTDT. The CDR3 as a whole reads CASSLQPGTDTQYF.

This clone was seen many times. The sequenced fragment ends 3 residues before the CDR3 boundary, so the rest is inferred from the germline J gene. This sequence joins TRBV7-9 and TRBJ1-5; 9 bases agree with TRBD1. This CDR3 comprises 14 residues. Germline-derived CDR1 and CDR2 are SEHNR and FQNEAQ (reference sequence). Unmatched junction bases numbered 1, after V lost 3 bases and J lost 4 bases. The CDR3 here is CASSFGQGNQPQHF. The part of the CDR3 DNA that was read is TGTGCCAGCAGCTTCGGACAGGGGAATCAGCCC.

Ten or more counts support this clone. The read comes to an end 3 residues before the CDR3 does, leaving the germline J gene to fill in the end. The chain links TRBV19 to TRBJ1-3; 7 nucleotides line up with TRBD1. This CDR3 comprises 15 residues. After removal of 3 bases from V and 4 bases from J, the junction contained 6 bases not matched to a gene. Per the germline V gene, CDR1 is LNHDA and CDR2 is SQIVND (reference sequence). CDR3 in amino acids: CASSMDRDRGNTIYF. CDR3 DNA (partial): TGTGCCAGTAGTATGGACCGGGACAGAGGAAACACC.

This clone was observed many times. The CDR3 end falls 3 residues outside the read, so it is completed with the germline J gene. This chain links TRBV30 with TRBJ1-1; 8 nucleotides line up with TRBD1. The CDR3 sequence is 11 residues long. The germline V gene has CDR1 GTSNPN and CDR2 SVGIG (reference sequence). Incomplete CDR3 DNA: TGTGCCTGGAGTGACCGGGACAGG. It encodes CAWSDRDR. The whole CDR3 sequence reads CAWSDRDRAFF.

This clone was detected ten times or more. The read stops 3 residues short of the end of the CDR3; the missing end is completed from the germline J gene. The V call is TRBV29-1, the J call TRBJ1-2; 7 nucleotides align to TRBD1. Trimming took 5 bases from V and 3 from J; bases not matched to a gene: 6. This CDR3 comprises 13 residues. Germline V gene sequence: CDR1 SQVTM, CDR2 ANQGSEA. The CDR3 is CSVKGQWDYGYTF. CDR3 DNA, as far as it was read: TGCAGCGTTAAGGGACAGTGGGACTATGGC.

The table lists this clone with many counts. The read gets to within 3 residues of the CDR3 end, and the germline J gene fills in the rest. The chain employs TRBV5-1 and TRBJ2-3; 8 bases match TRBD2. The CDR3 runs to 15 residues. Germline CDR1 and CDR2: SGHRS and YFSETQ. The ends lost 0 bases at V and 4 bases at J; junction bases unmatched: 4. CDR3 sequence reads: CASSLGSGRPDTQYF. The sequenced part of the CDR3 DNA is TGCGCCAGCAGCTTGGGGAGCGGGAGACCAGATACG.

This clone occurred many times. The read gets to within 3 residues of the CDR3 end, and the germline J gene fills in the rest. The V and J genes are TRBV9 and TRBJ2-3; 11 nucleotides agree with TRBD2. The CDR3 consists of 17 residues. J gave up 3 bases and V 2 bases, and 8 bases lay outside the gene matches. The germline V gene encodes CDR1 SGDLS and CDR2 YYNGEE. CDR3 DNA (partial): TGTGCCAGCAGCGTTGGCCTAGCGGGAGGTCTGACAGATACG. Translated: CASSVGLAGGLTDT. The CDR3 as a whole reads CASSVGLAGGLTDTQYF.

This clone occurred many times. The read ends 3 residues before the CDR3 terminus; that terminus is restored from the germline J gene. The V call is TRBV7-9, the J call TRBJ2-7, with a possible D match to TRBD1 (5 bases). The CDR3 is made up of 14 amino acids. V lost 0 bases to trimming and J lost 3 bases, with 9 bases between them. The germline CDR1 and CDR2 sequences are SEHNR and FQNEAQ (reference sequence). Partial CDR3 DNA: TGTGCCAGCAGCTTAGCAGGGGTTAACTACGAG. Translation gives CASSLAGVNYE. The entire CDR3 reads CASSLAGVNYEQYF.

This clone occurred many times. The read terminates 3 residues before the CDR3 end, so the remaining end is supplied by the germline J gene. This chain uses TRBV5-1 with TRBJ1-4; D is unresolved. CDR3 size: 14 residues. V lost 2 bases to trimming and J lost 8 bases, with 13 bases between them. Germline V lookup: CDR1 SGHRS, CDR2 YFSETQ. CDR3 residues: CASSLSPDSEKLFF. CDR3 DNA (partial): TGCGCCAGCAGCTTAAGTCCGGATAGCGAAAAA.

This clone was found many times. The read ends 3 residues early relative to the CDR3; the germline J gene fills the gap. J is TRBJ1-5 and V is TRBV6-2 or TRBV6-3, with D possibly matching TRBD1 (5 bases). From germline, CDR1 is MNHEY and CDR2 SVGEGT. The CDR3 spans 15 residues. CDR3 bases read: TGTGCCAGCAGTTACCAGGACATCGGTGTAGGTCCC. It yields the protein CASSYQDIGVGP. The full CDR3 protein is CASSYQDIGVGPQHF.

This clone appeared many times. The DNA ends 3 residues before the CDR3 does, and the rest of the CDR3 is filled in from the germline J gene. This chain connects TRBV13 to TRBJ1-2, with D uncertain. Germline CDR1 is PRHDT and CDR2 is FYEKMQ (reference sequence). The V and J ends lost 8 bases and 7 bases respectively, with 23 bases between them. The CDR3 is 15 amino acids. CDR3 loop: CASVKFGEVVSGYTF. Partial CDR3 DNA: TGTGCCAGCGTCAAGTTCGGGGAGGTAGTTTCTGGC.

This clone has a count of ten or more. The read comes to an end 3 residues before the CDR3 does, leaving the germline J gene to fill in the end. This chain connects TRBV5-6 to TRBJ1-2; maybe TRBD1 (6 bases). Trimming cost V 4 bases and J 4 bases, with 8 bases left between them. Germline V gene data show CDR1 as SGHDT and CDR2 as YYEEEE. This CDR3 is 12 amino acids long. The DNA read from the CDR3 is TGTGCCAGCAGCAGGGACACCTATGGC. This codes for CASSRDTYG. The entire CDR3 protein is CASSRDTYGYTF.

This clone showed up many times. The CDR3 extends 3 residues past the end of the read, so its final part is completed from the germline J gene. The chain is built from TRBV2 and TRBJ2-7; 8 nucleotides match TRBD1. CDR3 size: 14 residues. Germline V gives CDR1 SNHLY, CDR2 FYNNEI. V trimming: 8 bases; J trimming: 2 bases; junction bases outside the gene matches: 8. The CDR3 bases that were read are TGTGCCAGCGCAGAGACAGGGGCACCCTACGAG. Encoded protein: CASAETGAPYE. The entire CDR3 reads CASAETGAPYEQYF. Filled out from reference TRBV2 and TRBJ2-7, the complete variable domain reads EPEVTQTPSHQVTQMGQEVILRCVPISNHLYFYWYRQILGQKVEFLVSFYNNEISEKSEIFDDQFSVERPDGSNFTLKIRSTKLEDSAMYFCASAETGAPYEQYFGPGTRLTVT.

This clone was recorded at least ten times. Sequencing ends 3 residues short of the CDR3 end; the germline J gene provides the rest. This rearrangement joins TRBV20-1 to TRBJ2-3; TRBD2 matches at 12 bases. With V trimmed by 3 bases and J by 3 bases, 7 bases remained unmatched. The CDR3 totals 16 residues. Germline loops: CDR1 DFQATT, CDR2 SNEGSKA (reference sequence). The CDR3 DNA, read in part, is TGCAGTGCTAGCGTTCTAGCGGGGGGGCCAACAGATACG. It is translated as CSASVLAGGPTDT. The CDR3, in full, reads CSASVLAGGPTDTQYF.

The table lists this clone with many counts. Read coverage stops 3 residues before the CDR3 terminus; the germline J gene supplies the remainder. The genes are TRBV20-1 and TRBJ2-4; the D is unclear. The CDR3 sequence is 13 residues long. With 5 bases removed from V and 0 bases from J, the gap between germline ends came to 8 bases. Germline V gene lookup returns CDR1 DFQATT and CDR2 SNEGSKA (reference sequence). The sequenced CDR3 bases are TGCAGTGCTTTGTCCGGAGCCAAAAACATT. Amino acid sequence: CSALSGAKNI. The full CDR3 reads CSALSGAKNIQYF.

This clone appeared many times. Read sequence stops 3 residues before the CDR3 end, and the germline J gene provides the missing end. This sequence joins TRBV20-1 and TRBJ1-2; 7 nucleotides align to TRBD1. Germline CDR1 and CDR2: DFQATT and SNEGSKA (reference sequence). The trim removed 0 bases at V and 4 bases at J, leaving 5 bases unmatched. The CDR3 length is 14 residues. This chain's CDR3 is CSARDIGQAYGYTF. CDR3 DNA (partial): TGCAGTGCTAGAGATATAGGACAGGCCTATGGC.

This clone has a count of ten or more. The CDR3 is cut off 3 residues early in the read; its end comes from the germline J gene. The V and J genes are TRBV13 and TRBJ1-2; D possibly corresponds to TRBD1 (6 bases). The CDR3 contains 17 residues. V was clipped by 5 bases and J by 6 bases, with 25 bases between them. Germline assignment: CDR1 PRHDT and CDR2 FYEKMQ (reference sequence). The CDR3 here is CASSRLENRERRNGYTF. CDR3 DNA, as far as it was read: TGTGCCAGCAGCCGACTCGAAAACAGGGAAAGGAGAAATGGC.

At least ten counts were recorded for this clone. With the read ending 3 residues before the CDR3 end, the germline J gene is used to fill in that end. This sequence joins TRBV30 and TRBJ2-7, with D perhaps matching TRBD2 (5 bases). The CDR3 covers 15 residues. V was cut by 0 bases and J by 2 bases, with 14 bases left in between. CDR1 is GTSNPN, CDR2 SVGIG, per germline (reference sequence). CDR3 DNA (partial): TGTGCCTGGAGTGTAATTAGCGCAAAGGCCTACGAG. As protein: CAWSVISAKAYE. The whole CDR3 sequence reads CAWSVISAKAYEQYF.

This clone was detected many times. From the germline J gene comes the end of the CDR3, since the read stops 3 residues before it. The rearrangement uses TRBV5-1 and TRBJ2-1, with D maybe TRBD2 (5 bases). The CDR3 length is 13 residues. Germline lookup yields CDR1 SGHRS and CDR2 YFSETQ. V was shortened by 0 bases and J by 8 bases, with 9 bases between the two germline ends. The CDR3 sequence: CASSLETGDEQFF. Incomplete CDR3 DNA: TGCGCCAGCAGCTTGGAGACCGGGGATGAG.

This clone was seen ten or more times. The CDR3 extends 3 residues past the end of the read, so its final part is completed from the germline J gene. The rearrangement joins TRBV5-1 to TRBJ2-5, with 9 bases fitting TRBD1. V shed 5 bases and J 3 bases; nucleotides not matched to a gene: 8. The V gene's germline CDR1 is SGHRS and CDR2 YFSETQ. The CDR3 extends over 15 amino acids. The CDR3 loop reads CASSLGTGKEETQYF. Incomplete CDR3 DNA: TGCGCCAGCAGTCTCGGGACAGGGAAAGAAGAGACC. Together with reference TRBV5-1 and TRBJ2-5, the CDR3 gives the full variable domain: KAGVTQTPRYLIKTRGQQVTLSCSPISGHRSVSWYQQTPGQGLQFLFEYFSETQRNKGNFPGRFSGRQFSNSRSEMNVSTLELGDSALYLCASSLGTGKEETQYFGPGTRLLVL.

Many counts were recorded for this clone. The read comes to an end 3 residues before the CDR3 does, leaving the germline J gene to fill in the end. The chain carries TRBV6-4 and TRBJ2-1; 8 positions agree with TRBD2. V lost 0 bases and J lost 1; bases outside the gene matches: 8. Germline V gene sequence: CDR1 MRHNA, CDR2 SNTAGT. This CDR3 has 18 amino acids. Partial CDR3 DNA: TGTGCCAGCAGTGACTCGAAGCGCGGCGGGAGGTCCTACAATGAG. The encoded protein is CASSDSKRGGRSYNE. The whole CDR3 sequence reads CASSDSKRGGRSYNEQFF.

This clone was observed many times. Read sequence stops 3 residues before the CDR3 end, and the germline J gene provides the missing end. This sequence joins TRBV7-6 and TRBJ2-7; 8 positions match TRBD2. CDR3 length: 14 residues. The germline V gene has CDR1 SGHVS and CDR2 FNYEAQ. The V gene end was trimmed by 1 base and the J gene end by 6 bases; junction bases not matched to a gene: 5. This CDR3 reads CASSLGAGGGEQYF. The covered CDR3 bases are TGTGCCAGCAGCTTAGGGGCGGGAGGCGGCGAG.

There are many counts of this clone. The CDR3 end lies 3 residues beyond the end of the read and is filled in from the germline J gene. V usage is TRBV6-1 and J usage is TRBJ2-7; 7 nucleotides align to TRBD2. The CDR3 length is 15 residues. With 2 bases clipped from V and 1 base from J, the junction kept 5 bases outside the gene matches. Germline loops: CDR1 MNHNS, CDR2 SASEGT. CDR3 in amino acids: CASSESGGSSYEQYF. CDR3 DNA (partial): TGTGCCAGCAGTGAATCTGGCGGGAGTTCCTACGAG.

The sample holds many counts of this clone. The covered CDR3 bases are TGTGCCAGCAGCTTCATGACAGGCGCTAACTATGGC. As protein: CASSFMTGANYG. In full, the CDR3 is CASSFMTGANYGYTF. This chain joins TRBV5-4 and TRBJ1-2; perhaps TRBD1 as D (6 bases). Read data end 3 residues before the CDR3 end; the end is taken from the germline J gene. Per germline, CDR1 SGHNT and CDR2 YYREEE (reference sequence). CDR3 length equals 15 residues. V lost 2 bases, J lost 0 bases, and 11 bases lay in between.